This T cell receptor (beta chain) originates from a study of radiation and T cells in renal cell carcinoma. On the study more broadly: Nephrectomy followed 15 Gy stereotactic body radiation by 4 weeks.

From germline, CDR1 is MNHEY and CDR2 SMNVEV (reference sequence). J gave up 6 bases and V 5 bases, and 4 bases lay outside the gene matches. The CDR3 has 13 amino acids. The study, taken as a whole, reports: From baseline, blood top tumor clonotypes peaked at 2 weeks post-radiation. Without pretreatment biopsies, baseline tumor clonotype presence was undetermined.

Regarding time point: baseline pretreatment blood. Treatment meaning: 15 Gy SBRT to primary tumor, nephrectomy 4 weeks later. After SBRT, blood was collected at 2 and 4 weeks, plus baseline. This clone was seen only a few times. Its antigen is unknown. The method was immunoSEQ multiplex PCR; TCRdb's version includes in-frame clones alone and lacks a portion of them. The profile shows 70,000 to 100,000 clones, roughly four fifths of them singletons. This chain connects TRBV27 to TRBJ1-2; 9 bases align to TRBD1. Specimen: blood, collected from a patient whose treatment included radiotherapy and nephrectomy. This TCR came from a man aged 55 to 70 with renal cell carcinoma. Here the CDR3 reads CASSRDRAHGYTF. CDR3 coding DNA: TGTGCCAGCAGTAGGGACAGGGCGCATGGCTACACCTTC.